This T cell receptor beta chain is from a study of regulatory T cells in long-lasting Graves disease. V was trimmed by 5 bases and J by 0 bases, leaving 16 bases between them. The germline V gene has CDR1 SEHNR and CDR2 FQNEAQ (reference sequence). The CDR3 is 16 amino acids. CDR3-region Arm-PCR and iRepertoire HTBI primers produced the TCR beta libraries. TCRdb reanalysed the multiplex PCR reads using MiXCR and keeps one entry per CDR3 protein. This sample yields about 530,000 distinct CDR3 sequences, of which around 16% are seen a single time; roughly 25% belongs to the top ten. The time point denotes: newly diagnosed GD, antithyroid drugs for less than 3 months. PBMCs were the source of the RNA used for TCR sequencing. An endocrinology department located in Xi'an, China, was where the patients came from. EDTA tubes held roughly 8.1 milliliters of peripheral blood from each patient. A further study also used this sample, focusing on T cells in Graves' hyperthyroidism and ophthalmopathy.

This chain connects TRBV7-9 to TRBJ1-1, with D tentatively TRBD1 (6 bases). The receptor was isolated from a woman aged 40-60 years with Graves disease. The specimen comprised peripheral blood mononuclear cells (PBMCs), sampled at new diagnosis, from a patient treated with antithyroid drugs. The CDR3 sequence is CASSPTGAGMNTEAFF. The CDR3, as DNA: TGTGCCAGCAGCCCTACGGGGGCAGGAATGAACACTGAAGCTTTCTTT.